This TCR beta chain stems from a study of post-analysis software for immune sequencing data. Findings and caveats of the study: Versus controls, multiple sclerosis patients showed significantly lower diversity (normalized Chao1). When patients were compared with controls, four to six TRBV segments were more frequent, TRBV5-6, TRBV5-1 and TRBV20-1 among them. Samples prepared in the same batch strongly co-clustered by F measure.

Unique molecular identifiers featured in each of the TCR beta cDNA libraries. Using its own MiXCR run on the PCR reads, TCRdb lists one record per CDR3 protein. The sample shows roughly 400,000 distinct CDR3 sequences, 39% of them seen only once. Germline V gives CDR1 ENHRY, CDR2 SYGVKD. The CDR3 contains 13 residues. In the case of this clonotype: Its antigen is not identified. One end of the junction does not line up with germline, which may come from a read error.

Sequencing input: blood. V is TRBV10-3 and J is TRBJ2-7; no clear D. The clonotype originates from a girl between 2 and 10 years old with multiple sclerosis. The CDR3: CAVSFDHSYEQYF. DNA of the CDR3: TGTGCCGTCAGTTTCGACCATTCCTACGAGCAGTACTTC.